The 18 T cell receptor beta chains reported below all come from one sample, sequenced in a study of cytomegalovirus exposure and HLA in healthy donors. The PCR ran on 60 Vbeta and 13 Jbeta primers. The protocol was immunoSEQ multiplex PCR, while the TCRdb copy is restricted to in-frame clones and leaves out a portion. The table lists under 85,000 clones, just under 80% of them singletons. The sequenced material came from PBMCs. The origin of the receptors is a woman in her twenties or thirties in good health and CMV-seronegative.

The chain employs TRBV18 and TRBJ1-5, with 8 bases fitting TRBD1. Looked up from germline, CDR1 is KGHSH and CDR2 is LQKENI. This CDR3 contains 16 residues. V lost 3 bases to trimming and J lost 7 bases; unmatched junction nucleotides: 11. The CDR3 coding sequence is TGTGCCAGCTCACCGTCCGGGACAGGAGGCGGGCAGCCCCAGCATTTT. Translation gives CASSPSGTGGGQPQHF.

J is TRBJ1-6 and V is TRBV28, with 9 bases fitting TRBD1. V dropped 6 bases and J dropped 10; count of bases not matched to a gene: 7. The CDR3 covers 14 residues. Germline V CDR1 and CDR2: MDHEN, SYDVKM. The CDR3: CASRTGTGNSPLHF. The CDR3 nucleotides are TGTGCCAGCAGGACCGGGACAGGGAACTCACCCCTCCACTTT.

V and J are TRBV7-6 and TRBJ2-7; 10 nucleotides line up with TRBD2. In germline, CDR1 is SGHVS, CDR2 FNYEAQ. Trimming took 5 bases from V and 6 from J; bases not matched to a gene: 13. The CDR3 totals 16 residues. The CDR3 protein is CASSPTTTSGVGEQYF. CDR3 DNA sequence: TGTGCCAGCAGCCCCACCACTACTAGCGGGGTTGGCGAGCAGTACTTC.

The chain carries TRBV20-1 and TRBJ2-7; D gene uncertain. This CDR3 has 11 residues. V lost 5 bases to trimming and J lost 2 bases, with 7 bases between them. Germline CDR1 and CDR2: DFQATT and SNEGSKA (reference sequence). The CDR3 loop reads CSAASPYEQYF. The DNA for the CDR3 is TGCAGTGCTGCCAGTCCCTACGAGCAGTACTTC.

This clone was counted a few times. CDR3 protein: CASSGGLAGPNTGELFF. The CDR3 DNA is TGCGCCAGCAGTGGGGGACTAGCGGGACCGAACACCGGGGAGCTGTTTTTT. The rearrangement uses TRBV10-2 and TRBJ2-2, with 13 bases aligning to TRBD2. Per the germline V gene, CDR1 is WSHSY and CDR2 is SAAADI. Trimming cost V 4 bases and J 0 bases; bases outside gene matches: 2. The CDR3 spans 17 residues.

The chain has TRBV28 and TRBJ1-1; the match to TRBD1 covers 10 bases. Trimming cost V 2 bases and J 12 bases; bases outside gene matches: 3. Per germline, CDR1 MDHEN and CDR2 SYDVKM. The CDR3 contains 12 residues. The CDR3 spells CASSLGQGETFF. The CDR3 DNA sequence: TGTGCCAGCAGTTTAGGACAGGGGGAAACTTTCTTT. The variable domain in full, completed from reference TRBV28 and TRBJ1-1, reads DVKVTQSSRYLVKRTGEKVFLECVQDMDHENMFWYRQDPGLGLRLIYFSYDVKMKEKGDIPEGYSVSREKKERFSLILESASTNQTSMYLCASSLGQGETFFGQGTRLTVV.

The rearrangement joins TRBV5-1 to TRBJ1-1, with D unresolved. Germline V gene lookup returns CDR1 SGHRS and CDR2 YFSETQ. The CDR3 consists of 13 residues. The V and J ends lost 4 bases and 4 bases respectively, with 11 bases between them. The CDR3 loop is CASSNGVGTEAFF. The CDR3 region has the DNA TGCGCCAGCAGCAACGGGGTCGGCACTGAAGCTTTCTTT.

This chain joins TRBV30 and TRBJ2-2; 14 nucleotides line up with TRBD2. Germline assignment: CDR1 GTSNPN and CDR2 SVGIG (reference sequence). Losses at the gene ends were 1 base for V and 7 bases for J; bases not matched to a gene: 2. The CDR3 contains 15 residues. The CDR3: CAWSAGTSGSGELFF. The DNA of the CDR3 is TGTGCCTGGAGTGCCGGGACTAGCGGGAGCGGGGAGCTGTTTTTT.

The chain joins TRBV4-3 to TRBJ1-3, with D hard to call. Germline CDR1 and CDR2: LGHNA and YSLEER. The CDR3 extends over 16 amino acids. Trimming removed 4 bases from V and 0 bases from J, with 13 bases in between. The CDR3 coding sequence is TGCGCCAGCAGCCGCCTTCTGGTGGCCTCTGGAAACACCATATATTTT. It yields the protein CASSRLLVASGNTIYF.

V gene TRBV6-5 combines with J gene TRBJ1-2; tentative D call: TRBD1 (5 bases). The V end lost 11 bases, the J end lost 0 bases, and 10 bases lay between the germline ends. The germline CDR1 and CDR2 sequences are MNHEY and SVGAGI. CDR3 length: 12 amino acids. CDR3 DNA: TGTGCCTCCAGGGATACTAACTATGGCTACACCTTC. As protein: CASRDTNYGYTF.

The chain recombines TRBV6-5 with TRBJ1-2, with D perhaps TRBD1 (5 bases). The germline V and J ends were trimmed by 8 bases and 8 bases, with 24 bases remaining between them. The germline V gene has CDR1 MNHEY and CDR2 SVGAGI. This CDR3 is 15 amino acids long. CDR3 amino acids: CASRSSGGNSAGYTF. DNA of the CDR3: TGTGCCAGCCGCTCATCCGGGGGAAATTCAGCCGGCTACACCTTC.

This chain joins TRBV30 and TRBJ2-5; maybe TRBD1 (5 bases). V dropped 4 bases and J dropped 7 bases, with 19 bases sitting between them. Looked up from germline, CDR1 is GTSNPN and CDR2 is SVGIG (reference sequence). This CDR3 spans 14 amino acids. CDR3 protein: CAWTPMGLFRTQYF. The CDR3 nucleotides are TGTGCCTGGACTCCGATGGGGCTCTTCAGGACCCAGTACTTC.

The gene calls are TRBV30 and TRBJ1-1, with 7 bases identical to TRBD1. The CDR3 is 14 residues long. V shed 4 bases, J shed 5 bases, and the junction held 10 bases outside the gene matches. Germline V gives CDR1 GTSNPN, CDR2 SVGIG (reference sequence). The CDR3 DNA sequence: TGTGCCTGGAACCCGACAGGGCCGGGGACTGAAGCTTTCTTT. As protein: CAWNPTGPGTEAFF.

The CDR3 region has the DNA TGTGCCAGCAGTTACTATCGGACAGGTTCAGGCGAGCAGTACTTC. Amino acids: CASSYYRTGSGEQYF. The chain carries TRBV6-5 and TRBJ2-7, with 7 bases identical to TRBD1. Germline V gives CDR1 MNHEY, CDR2 SVGAGI. CDR3 size: 15 residues. With V trimmed by 1 base and J by 6 bases, 9 bases remained unmatched.

This clone was picked up one time. The chain combines TRBV30 with TRBJ2-2; TRBD2 matches 7 bases. The CDR3 runs 12 residues. Germline CDR1 reads GTSNPN; CDR2 reads SVGIG (reference sequence). V lost 4 bases and J lost 4; bases outside the gene matches: 0. The DNA of the CDR3 is TGTGCCTGGACTAGCGGCACCGGGGAGCTGTTTTTT. Protein product: CAWTSGTGELFF.

J is TRBJ2-5 and V is TRBV4-1; unclear D gene. CDR3 length: 14 residues. V dropped 0 bases and J dropped 2 bases, with 7 bases sitting between them. CDR1 and CDR2 from the germline V gene are MGHRA and YSYEKL. The CDR3 loop reads CASSQEWAQETQYF. In DNA form, the CDR3 reads TGCGCCAGCAGCCAAGAATGGGCGCAAGAGACCCAGTACTTC.

The J gene is TRBJ1-5, the V gene TRBV19; 8 bases fit TRBD1. Germline CDR1 and CDR2: LNHDA and SQIVND (reference sequence). J was trimmed by 11 bases and V by 0 bases; bases with no gene match: 6. This CDR3 is 14 amino acids long. CDR3 nucleotides: TGTGCCAGTAGTATAGACGGGACAGGTGGGGCCCAGCATTTT. It codes for CASSIDGTGGAQHF.

The chain recombines TRBV25-1 with TRBJ1-5; weak D call: TRBD1 (5 bases). CDR1 and CDR2 from the germline V gene are MGHDK and SYGVNS. V shed 2 bases and J shed 3 bases, with 8 bases lying between them. This CDR3 has 14 residues. CDR3 region: CASSEAGSNQPQHF. The CDR3 bases are TGTGCCAGCAGTGAAGCAGGGTCCAATCAGCCCCAGCATTTT.